What follows are 20 T cell receptor beta chains derived from one specimen sequenced in a study of lymphopenia after photon versus proton radiotherapy. The table came from immunoSEQ multiplex PCR; TCRdb's copy has only in-frame clones and leaves some out. The table includes around 18,000 clones, roughly nine tenths detected once. The sequencing used peripheral blood, collected from a patient treated with proton-based radiotherapy. The receptors derive from a man between 65 and 80 years old with pancreatic cancer.

J is TRBJ2-2 and V is TRBV6-4; 10 positions match TRBD1. This CDR3 comprises 16 residues. Germline CDR1 and CDR2: MRHNA and SNTAGT. The V segment lost 0 bases and the J segment 7 bases; nucleotides outside the gene matches: 5. The CDR3 reads CASSDSGTGDSGELFF. CDR3 nucleotides: TGTGCCAGCAGTGACTCTGGGACAGGGGACAGCGGGGAGCTGTTTTTT.

This rearrangement joins TRBV18 to TRBJ1-3; the D gene is possibly TRBD1 (5 bases). The CDR3 is 16 residues long. The germline V gene has CDR1 KGHSH and CDR2 LQKENI. Trimming removed 3 bases from V and 1 base from J, with 13 bases in between. The CDR3 sequence is CASSPLRWGSGNTIYF. The CDR3 coding sequence is TGTGCCAGCTCACCGCTCAGATGGGGGTCTGGAAACACCATATATTTT. Complete variable domain (other parts from reference TRBV18 and TRBJ1-3): NAGVMQNPRHLVRRRGQEARLRCSPMKGHSHVYWYRQLPEEGLKFMVYLQKENIIDESGMPKERFSAEFPKEGPSILRIQQVVRGDSAAYFCASSPLRWGSGNTIYFGEGSWLTVV.

The chain has TRBV4-1 and TRBJ2-6; D unclear. V was pared by 3 bases and J by 0 bases, with 15 bases between. Germline lookup yields CDR1 MGHRA and CDR2 YSYEKL. This CDR3 is 18 amino acids long. The chain's CDR3 is CASSHGSQWFSGANVLTF. In DNA form, the CDR3 reads TGCGCCAGCAGCCATGGGTCACAGTGGTTCTCTGGGGCCAACGTCCTGACTTTC.

The chain combines TRBV2 with TRBJ1-3; D is unresolved. Germline-derived CDR1 and CDR2 are SNHLY and FYNNEI. Trimming shortened V by 6 bases and J by 0 bases, and 12 bases separated the two germline ends. This CDR3 has 15 residues. CDR3 amino acids: CASRRENLSGNTIYF. CDR3 DNA: TGTGCCAGCAGACGGGAGAATCTCTCTGGAAACACCATATATTTT.

V is TRBV28 and J is TRBJ2-1; D call uncertain. Trimming pared 6 bases from V and 4 bases from J, leaving 10 bases between. Germline lookup yields CDR1 MDHEN and CDR2 SYDVKM. The CDR3 spans 13 residues. CDR3 bases: TGTGCCAGCAGCCCCGCCGGTTACAATGAGCAGTTCTTC. It yields the protein CASSPAGYNEQFF.

The rearrangement joins TRBV5-4 to TRBJ1-3; no clear D gene. This CDR3 spans 14 amino acids. Trimming took off 4 bases at V and 0 bases at J, with 8 bases between the two ends. CDR1 is SGHNT, CDR2 YYREEE, per germline (reference sequence). The CDR3 nucleotides read TGTGCCAGCAGCGTTAAGAGCTCTGGAAACACCATATATTTT. This gives the protein CASSVKSSGNTIYF.

The chain combines TRBV18 with TRBJ2-7, with 9 positions matching TRBD1. V lost 3 bases to trimming and J lost 1 base; unmatched junction nucleotides: 10. Per the germline V gene, CDR1 is KGHSH and CDR2 is LQKENI. The CDR3 extends over 17 amino acids. The CDR3 reads CASSPHLPGQGSYEQYF. The CDR3 nucleotides read TGTGCCAGCTCACCCCACCTTCCGGGACAGGGTTCCTACGAGCAGTACTTC.

The rearrangement joins TRBV19 to TRBJ1-1; 7 bases are shared with TRBD1. Germline V gives CDR1 LNHDA, CDR2 SQIVND (reference sequence). This CDR3 comprises 13 residues. Germline trimming cut 6 bases from V and 3 bases from J; bases unmatched to any gene: 4. The CDR3 is CASRTQGDTEAFF. In DNA form, the CDR3 reads TGTGCCAGTAGGACCCAGGGGGACACTGAAGCTTTCTTT.

The chain is built from TRBV10-2 and TRBJ1-5, with D possibly TRBD1 on 5 matching bases. CDR1 and CDR2 from the germline V gene are WSHSY and SAAADI. Trimming removed 9 bases from V and 0 bases from J, with 9 bases in between. CDR3 length: 13 amino acids. The CDR3 loop is CASGGVSNQPQHF. Written as DNA, the CDR3 is TGCGCCAGTGGAGGGGTTAGCAATCAGCCCCAGCATTTT.

The rearrangement joins TRBV19 to TRBJ1-4, with TRBD1 matching over 8 bases. V lost 5 bases and J lost 5; bases outside the gene matches: 7. Germline V gene lookup returns CDR1 LNHDA and CDR2 SQIVND (reference sequence). The length of the CDR3 is 15 residues. CDR3 bases: TGTGCCAGTAGTCCAAACCGGGACAGGAATGAAAAACTGTTTTTT. It specifies CASSPNRDRNEKLFF.

CDR3 nucleotides: TGCGCCAGCAGCCAAGATCTGCTGGGGTACGAGCAGTACTTC. Its translation is CASSQDLLGYEQYF. J is TRBJ2-7 and V is TRBV4-1; D gene unclear. Germline loops: CDR1 MGHRA, CDR2 YSYEKL. This CDR3 has 14 amino acids. V was clipped by 0 bases and J by 4 bases, with 10 bases between them.

This rearrangement joins TRBV27 to TRBJ2-3; 14 bases map to TRBD2. The CDR3 extends over 19 amino acids. V shed 4 bases, J shed 6 bases, and the junction held 15 bases outside the gene matches. The V gene's germline CDR1 is MNHEY and CDR2 SMNVEV (reference sequence). The CDR3 DNA reads as TGTGCCAGCAGTTCCTTTTATTTGACTAGCGGGAGGGCACGCGATACGCAGTATTTT. Amino acid sequence: CASSSFYLTSGRARDTQYF.

This clone was picked up a small number of times. DNA for the CDR3: TGTGCCATCAGTGAGTCGGGCAGGCAACGGGAAGCTTTCTTT. Its protein is CAISESGRQREAFF. This rearrangement joins TRBV10-3 to TRBJ1-1; D gene ambiguous. This CDR3 is built from 14 residues. The V gene lost 0 bases and the J gene lost 8 bases, with 13 bases spanning the gap. Germline V gives CDR1 ENHRY, CDR2 SYGVKD.

Details on this clone: One end of the junction varies from germline; a read error may be responsible. The chain combines TRBV27 with TRBJ2-7; D might be TRBD1 (5 bases). The CDR3 has 13 residues. CDR1 is MNHEY, CDR2 SMNVEV, per germline (reference sequence). The CDR3 protein is CASSWQGSSEQYF. The CDR3, as DNA: TGTGCCAGCAGTTGGCAGGGTTCCTCCGAGCAGTACTTC.

The chain couples TRBV7-3 to TRBJ2-1; 12 positions match TRBD2. Per germline, CDR1 SGHTA and CDR2 FQGTGA. The CDR3 is 14 amino acids. With V trimmed by 4 bases and J by 10 bases, 5 bases remained unmatched. The CDR3 bases are TGTGCCAGCAGCTCCTCCGGACTAGCGGGGGAGCAGTTCTTC. Translation gives CASSSSGLAGEQFF.

The chain combines TRBV2 with TRBJ2-2, with D hard to call. Germline values: CDR1 SNHLY, CDR2 FYNNEI. The CDR3 is 14 amino acids. Deletions cut 2 bases from V and 2 bases from J, with 6 bases between. The CDR3 spells CASSESLNTGELFF. CDR3 nucleotide sequence: TGTGCCAGCAGTGAATCCCTAAACACCGGGGAGCTGTTTTTT.

The rearrangement joins TRBV6-5 to TRBJ2-3; D unresolved. The V end was cut by 4 bases, the J end by 4 bases, with 15 bases between. CDR1 MNHEY and CDR2 SVGAGI come from the germline V gene. This CDR3 has 15 amino acids. The CDR3: CASSSMWGSADTQYF. DNA for the CDR3: TGTGCCAGCAGTTCCATGTGGGGATCGGCAGATACGCAGTATTTT.

The chain carries TRBV28 and TRBJ1-3; D is perhaps TRBD1 (6 bases). The length of the CDR3 is 14 residues. Germline lookup yields CDR1 MDHEN and CDR2 SYDVKM. With 10 bases removed from V and 1 base from J, the gap between germline ends came to 14 bases. CDR3 in amino acids: CATLTRGSGNTIYF. DNA of the CDR3: TGTGCCACCCTAACCAGGGGTTCTGGAAACACCATATATTTT.

The chain joins TRBV29-1 to TRBJ1-1; 9 nucleotides line up with TRBD1. This CDR3 contains 12 residues. The V segment lost 7 bases and the J segment 5 bases; nucleotides outside the gene matches: 5. CDR1 and CDR2 (germline): SQVTM, ANQGSEA. The CDR3 reads CSAGGTGTEAFF. In DNA form, the CDR3 reads TGCAGCGCGGGGGGGACAGGGACTGAAGCTTTCTTT.

The V and J genes are TRBV14 and TRBJ2-7; TRBD2 aligns across 13 bases. Germline V lookup: CDR1 SGHDN, CDR2 FVKESK. The CDR3 contains 15 residues. V trimming: 3 bases; J trimming: 4 bases; junction bases outside the gene matches: 3. CDR3 sequence (DNA): TGTGCCAGCAGCCAGGGGACTAGCGGGGTGTACGAGCAGTACTTC. Its protein is CASSQGTSGVYEQYF.